The 30 T cell receptor beta chains below all came from one sample that was sequenced in a study of blood T cells in healthy people across ages. It was with a sample-barcoded 5' primer and a J-beta primer mix that a second PCR of roughly 7 to 11 cycles was run. TCRdb fed the 5' RACE reads into MiXCR, producing one record per CDR3 protein. The sample includes around 1,700,000 distinct CDR3 sequences, approximately 28% seen only once; the top ten take 7.7%. The sequencing input was blood. These receptors came from a woman aged 30 to 39 in good health.

A word on this clonotype: This may come from a read error, since a much larger clone is one base off. The gene calls are TRBV20-1 and TRBJ1-2, with 10 bases identical to TRBD1. With 4 bases clipped from V and 4 bases from J, the junction kept 9 bases outside the gene matches. Per germline, CDR1 DFQATT and CDR2 SNEGSKA (reference sequence). The CDR3 runs 15 residues. CDR3 loop: CSAKGTGQGSYGYTF. CDR3 nucleotide sequence: TGCAGTGCTAAAGGAACGGGACAGGGGAGCTATGGCTACACCTTC.

Turning to this clonotype: Possible read error: a much larger clone is one base away. The rearrangement uses TRBV20-1 and TRBJ2-1; 16 bases line up with TRBD2. Germline-derived CDR1 and CDR2 are DFQATT and SNEGSKA (reference sequence). The CDR3 sequence is 20 residues long. V dropped 2 bases and J dropped 5; count of bases not matched to a gene: 15. CDR3 sequence (DNA): TGCAGTGCTAGATTGGGGCAGGGACTAGCGGGGGGGCATTACAACAATGAGCAGTTCTTC. The encoded protein is CSARLGQGLAGGHYNNEQFF.

This clonotype came up a few times. The J gene is TRBJ1-1, the V gene TRBV24-1; maybe TRBD1 (5 bases). This CDR3 contains 15 residues. In germline, CDR1 is KGHDR, CDR2 SFDVKD. V lost 5 bases and J 0 bases, leaving 12 bases between the germline ends. DNA of the CDR3: TGTGCCACCAGTGCTGGAGGAGGGGTGAACACTGAAGCTTTCTTT. It codes for CATSAGGGVNTEAFF.

This clonotype is a singleton in its sample. The chain couples TRBV20-1 to TRBJ2-3; 15 bases line up with TRBD2. The CDR3 has 18 amino acids. Per the germline V gene, CDR1 is DFQATT and CDR2 is SNEGSKA (reference sequence). V lost 5 bases, J lost 1 base, and 10 bases stayed unmatched. CDR3 nucleotides: TGCAGTGCTCGGACTGGACTAGCGGGGGGGCCGGGCACAGATACGCAGTATTTT. Its translation: CSARTGLAGGPGTDTQYF.

The chain employs TRBV7-2 and TRBJ1-6; D call uncertain. Germline values: CDR1 SGHTA, CDR2 FQGNSA. This CDR3 is built from 15 residues. The ends were cut back, 0 bases at V and 9 bases at J, with 12 bases in the middle. Written as DNA, the CDR3 is TGTGCCAGCAGCTTAGCGCGAGGGTCGAGTTCACCCCTCCACTTT. This translates into CASSLARGSSSPLHF. Together with reference TRBV7-2 and TRBJ1-6, the CDR3 gives the full variable domain: GAGVSQSPSNKVTEKGKDVELRCDPISGHTALYWYRQSLGQGLEFLIYFQGNSAPDKSGLPSDRFSAERTGGSVSTLTIQRTQQEDSAVYLCASSLARGSSSPLHFGNGTRLTVT.

This clonotype has at least ten counts. V usage is TRBV6-5 and J usage is TRBJ1-2; tentative D call: TRBD1 (5 bases). This CDR3 contains 16 residues. Germline V gives CDR1 MNHEY, CDR2 SVGAGI. V was trimmed by 3 bases and J by 9 bases, leaving 23 bases between them. CDR3 sequence: CASSYPLGTKGQSYTF. The CDR3, as DNA: TGTGCCAGCAGTTATCCTCTTGGGACGAAGGGGCAAAGCTACACCTTC.

The table lists this clonotype with a few counts. The V and J genes are TRBV24-1 and TRBJ2-3; D not certain. V lost 1 base and J lost 4, with 17 bases in between. The CDR3 is made up of 17 amino acids. From germline, CDR1 is KGHDR and CDR2 SFDVKD. As DNA, the CDR3 is TGTGCCACCAGTGATTTCCCTTGTCCCGCGATGCCAGATACGCAGTATTTT. This gives the protein CATSDFPCPAMPDTQYF.

In this sample, this clonotype turned up many times. The V gene is TRBV2, the J gene TRBJ2-1; D is unclear. V was cut by 1 base and J by 3 bases, with 1 base left in between. This CDR3 comprises 12 residues. Germline CDR1 and CDR2: SNHLY and FYNNEI. DNA of the CDR3: TGTGCCAGCAGTGAAGTCTACAATGAGCAGTTCTTC. Translating gives CASSEVYNEQFF. The variable domain in full, with the rest retrieved from reference TRBV2 and TRBJ2-1, is EPEVTQTPSHQVTQMGQEVILRCVPISNHLYFYWYRQILGQKVEFLVSFYNNEISEKSEIFDDQFSVERPDGSNFTLKIRSTKLEDSAMYFCASSEVYNEQFFGPGTRLTVL.

The gene calls are TRBV2 and TRBJ1-2; a weak D match, TRBD1 (6 bases). Between the trimmed V and J ends, which lost 9 bases and 1 base, there was a span of 18 bases. Germline V gene sequence: CDR1 SNHLY, CDR2 FYNNEI. The length of the CDR3 is 15 residues. As DNA, the CDR3 is TGTGCCAGAAACCCACAGGGAGGGGGTAACTATGGCTACACCTTC. As protein: CARNPQGGGNYGYTF.

This clonotype occurred many times. V is TRBV4-2 and J is TRBJ2-3, with 9 bases lining up with TRBD1. Trimming at V came to 0 bases and at J to 2 bases, leaving 9 bases not matched to a gene. Germline loops: CDR1 LGHNA, CDR2 YNFKEQ. This CDR3 is built from 18 residues. In nucleotides, the CDR3 is TGTGCCAGCAGCCAAGATTTACCGGGACAGGGACTCACAGATACGCAGTATTTT. Translating gives CASSQDLPGQGLTDTQYF.

This clonotype appeared many times. The V gene is TRBV20-1, the J gene TRBJ2-7, with a weak D call TRBD1 (5 bases). Germline CDR1 is DFQATT and CDR2 is SNEGSKA (reference sequence). CDR3 length: 12 amino acids. The germline V and J ends were trimmed by 6 bases and 5 bases, with 14 bases remaining between them. The CDR3 reads CSADREDDEQYF. The CDR3 nucleotides read TGCAGTGCCGACAGAGAAGATGACGAGCAGTACTTC.

Notes on this clonotype: This may arise from a read error, as a much more abundant clone is one base away. The chain couples TRBV10-3 to TRBJ2-3, with TRBD2 matching over 15 bases. Germline CDR1 is ENHRY and CDR2 is SYGVKD. This CDR3 has 17 residues. CDR3 bases: TGTGCCTTCAGGCCGGGACTAGCGGGAGGAACCACAGATACGCAGTATTTT. It yields the protein CAFRPGLAGGTTDTQYF.

This clonotype was recorded a few times. The gene calls are TRBV6-2 or TRBV6-3 and TRBJ2-1; TRBD2 matches at 11 bases. Looked up from germline, CDR1 is MNHEY and CDR2 is SVGEGT. The CDR3 totals 15 residues. Losses at the gene ends were 5 bases for V and 8 bases for J; bases not matched to a gene: 8. The CDR3 is CASSLGLAGLDEQFF. The CDR3 nucleotides are TGTGCCAGCAGTCTTGGACTAGCGGGCTTGGATGAGCAGTTCTTC.

This clonotype was observed a few times. Germline and junction disagree at one end, which may indicate a read error. CDR3 nucleotide sequence: TGTGCCAACAGTTACTCGGTCAGAACCGGGGAGCTGTTTTTT. It yields the protein CANSYSVRTGELFF. V usage is TRBV6-5 and J usage is TRBJ2-2, with no clear D. This CDR3 has 14 amino acids. The germline V gene encodes CDR1 MNHEY and CDR2 SVGAGI.

On this clonotype itself: A much bigger clone sits one base away, suggesting this may be a read error. V and J are TRBV12-3 or TRBV12-4 and TRBJ1-1; TRBD1 might be the D (6 bases). V dropped 7 bases and J dropped 5 bases, with 17 bases sitting between them. The CDR3 is made up of 14 amino acids. The CDR3 is CASTPTGRLTEAFF. The CDR3 nucleotides are TGTGCCAGCACCCCAACAGGGAGATTGACTGAAGCTTTCTTT.

The chain links TRBV29-1 to TRBJ1-2, with D possibly TRBD1 on 6 matching bases. This CDR3 is 11 amino acids long. Trimming left V 7 bases short and J 7 bases short, with 13 bases between. The V gene's germline CDR1 is SQVTM and CDR2 ANQGSEA. The CDR3 spells CSAQGWRGYTF. The CDR3 bases are TGCAGCGCACAGGGATGGCGTGGCTACACCTTC.

There are a few counts of this clonotype. This chain connects TRBV7-9 to TRBJ2-7; D unclear. V gave up 5 bases and J gave up 4 bases, with 12 bases separating them. CDR3 length: 13 residues. Germline CDR1 and CDR2: SEHNR and FQNEAQ (reference sequence). Here the CDR3 DNA reads TGTGCCAGCAGCCGAGAGCAGCCTTACGAGCAGTACTTC. It codes for CASSREQPYEQYF.

DNA of the CDR3: TGTGCCAGCAGCTTAGCTCTTCCGGCGGACTACAATGAGCAGTTCTTC. This sequence encodes CASSLALPADYNEQFF. V gene TRBV7-2 combines with J gene TRBJ2-1; no firm D call. This CDR3 contains 16 residues. CDR1 is SGHTA and CDR2 is FQGNSA in the germline V gene. The germline V and J ends were trimmed by 0 bases and 3 bases, with 12 bases remaining between them.

The chain uses TRBV28 and TRBJ1-2; D uncertain. The CDR3 totals 11 residues. Germline V gives CDR1 MDHEN, CDR2 SYDVKM. CDR3 DNA: TGTGCGGCCGAGGCAAACTATGGCTACACCTTC. Translating gives CAAEANYGYTF.

This clonotype was observed a handful of times. The rearrangement uses TRBV5-4 and TRBJ2-3; tentatively, D is TRBD1 or TRBD2 (5 bases each). With 5 bases removed from V and 0 bases from J, the gap between germline ends came to 10 bases. The CDR3 loop spans 14 amino acids. The germline gives CDR1 SGHNT, CDR2 YYREEE (reference sequence). CDR3 coding DNA: TGTGCCAGCAGGTTCGGGGCGAGCACAGATACGCAGTATTTT. Residues: CASRFGASTDTQYF.

The chain carries TRBV20-1 and TRBJ1-4; 8 bases map to TRBD1. This CDR3 has 14 amino acids. The V gene end was trimmed by 3 bases and the J gene end by 7 bases; junction bases not matched to a gene: 7. Germline CDR1 and CDR2: DFQATT and SNEGSKA (reference sequence). DNA for the CDR3: TGCAGTGCTAGTTCCTCCGGGACAGGTGAAAAACTGTTTTTT. Protein sequence: CSASSSGTGEKLFF.

The chain's CDR3 is CASSFRTGISTDTQYF. DNA of the CDR3: TGCGCCAGCAGCTTTAGGACAGGAATTAGCACAGATACGCAGTATTTT. J is TRBJ2-3 and V is TRBV5-1; TRBD1 matches at 7 bases. Germline loops: CDR1 SGHRS, CDR2 YFSETQ. This CDR3 contains 16 residues. V was pared by 2 bases and J by 0 bases, with 6 bases of the junction left unmatched.

This clonotype has a count of ten or more. V usage is TRBV5-1 and J usage is TRBJ2-5, with a tentative D call TRBD2 (5 bases). Germline V CDR1 and CDR2: SGHRS, YFSETQ. This CDR3 has 14 amino acids. Trimming stripped 0 bases from V and 3 bases from J, with 9 bases between. DNA for the CDR3: TGCGCCAGCAGCTTGGAAGGAGGTGAAGAGACCCAGTACTTC. Its protein is CASSLEGGEETQYF.

Regarding this clonotype: Mismatch with germline at one junction end may stem from a read error. The chain joins TRBV10-3 to TRBJ1-1; possible D gene TRBD1, 6 bases. Germline V CDR1 and CDR2: ENHRY, SYGVKD. The CDR3 loop spans 13 amino acids. Here the CDR3 reads CAIRESGDTEAFF. Written as DNA, the CDR3 is TGTGCCATCAGGGAGTCAGGGGACACTGAAGCTTTCTTT.

This sequence joins TRBV18 and TRBJ2-1, with 11 bases that match TRBD2. The CDR3 loop spans 17 amino acids. In germline, CDR1 is KGHSH, CDR2 LQKENI. The trim removed 0 bases at V and 8 bases at J, leaving 9 bases unmatched. Here the CDR3 DNA reads TGTGCCAGCTCACCACCTGGAACTAGCGGGGGTCGGGATGAGCAGTTCTTC. Protein product: CASSPPGTSGGRDEQFF.

This clonotype has ten or more counts. The genes are TRBV12-3 or TRBV12-4 and TRBJ2-5, with 9 bases identical to TRBD1. The length of the CDR3 is 15 residues. The junction had 7 bases not matched to a gene; V was cut back by 5 bases and J by 3 bases. CDR3 sequence (DNA): TGTGCCAGCAGTCCCCTCACAGGGGGCGAAGAGACCCAGTACTTC. This encodes CASSPLTGGEETQYF.

V gene TRBV12-3 or TRBV12-4 combines with J gene TRBJ2-3; the D call may be TRBD1 or TRBD2 (5 bases each). This CDR3 is built from 14 residues. The V end lost 2 bases, the J end lost 4 bases, and 10 bases lay between the germline ends. CDR3 protein: CASSLRDAADTQYF. CDR3 in DNA: TGTGCCAGCAGTTTAAGGGACGCCGCAGATACGCAGTATTTT.

The chain is built from TRBV5-1 and TRBJ1-2, with 7 bases fitting TRBD1. Germline V gene data show CDR1 as SGHRS and CDR2 as YFSETQ. The CDR3 is made up of 15 amino acids. The V and J ends lost 4 bases and 4 bases, in that order; junction bases with no gene match: 10. CDR3 protein: CASSERQGPVYGYTF. The CDR3, as DNA: TGCGCCAGCAGCGAGAGACAGGGTCCCGTCTATGGCTACACCTTC.

The chain employs TRBV6-5 and TRBJ1-2; the D gene is possibly TRBD1 (6 bases). The germline gives CDR1 MNHEY, CDR2 SVGAGI. Trimming took 2 bases from V and 8 from J, leaving 12 bases between them. The CDR3 sequence is 13 residues long. The CDR3 reads CASSYEGGGGYTF. Written as DNA, the CDR3 is TGTGCCAGCAGTTACGAGGGGGGCGGGGGCTACACCTTC.

This clonotype was recorded at least ten times. V and J are TRBV12-3 or TRBV12-4 and TRBJ2-7; 8 positions agree with TRBD2. The CDR3 contains 12 residues. Germline trimming cut 9 bases from V and 3 bases from J; bases unmatched to any gene: 4. Here the CDR3 DNA reads TGTGCCAGTACGACTAGCGTCTACGAGCAGTACTTC. Its translation: CASTTSVYEQYF.